The present entry profiles one T cell receptor (beta chain) with its context. This entry is derived from a study of blood T cell repertoires in COVID-19. V was pared by 2 bases and J by 0 bases, with 10 bases between. The CDR3 covers 15 residues. CDR1 and CDR2 (germline): MGHDK, SYGVNS. As processed by the authors: The authors estimated nucleated cell counts from reference gene primer amplification. The table came from immunoSEQ multiplex PCR; TCRdb's copy has only in-frame clones and leaves some out. The DNA was the basis for D and trimming; V, J and clone size are from that table. The repertoire holds roughly 400,000 clones, with 85% to 90% as singletons.

The rearrangement links TRBV25-1 to TRBJ1-1; D unclear. What was sequenced was PBMCs or T cells enriched from blood (not recorded which). The receptor's source is a man between 25 and 39 years old who had recovered from COVID-19. The DNA for the CDR3 is TGTGCCAGCAGTGAAGAGGGCAGAATGAACACTGAAGCTTTCTTT. This translates into CASSEEGRMNTEAFF.